Below, one T cell receptor beta chain is given with its context. These data are taken from a study of cytomegalovirus exposure and HLA in healthy donors. V shed 3 bases and J shed 0 bases, with 12 bases lying between them. Per the germline V gene, CDR1 is SGHTA and CDR2 is FQGTGA. This CDR3 comprises 16 residues. PCR involved 60 Vbeta and 13 Jbeta primers. Clones were read by immunoSEQ multiplex PCR, and TCRdb kept only the in-frame ones, dropping some. The repertoire holds about 130,000 clones, with roughly three quarters as singletons. V is TRBV7-3 and J is TRBJ2-1; a weak D match, TRBD2 (6 bases). The sequencing sample was made of PBMCs. This receptor was taken from a young man in good health and CMV-seronegative. The CDR3 region is CASSFAGSTSYNEQFF. CDR3 DNA: TGTGCCAGCAGCTTTGCGGGGAGTACCTCCTACAATGAGCAGTTCTTC.